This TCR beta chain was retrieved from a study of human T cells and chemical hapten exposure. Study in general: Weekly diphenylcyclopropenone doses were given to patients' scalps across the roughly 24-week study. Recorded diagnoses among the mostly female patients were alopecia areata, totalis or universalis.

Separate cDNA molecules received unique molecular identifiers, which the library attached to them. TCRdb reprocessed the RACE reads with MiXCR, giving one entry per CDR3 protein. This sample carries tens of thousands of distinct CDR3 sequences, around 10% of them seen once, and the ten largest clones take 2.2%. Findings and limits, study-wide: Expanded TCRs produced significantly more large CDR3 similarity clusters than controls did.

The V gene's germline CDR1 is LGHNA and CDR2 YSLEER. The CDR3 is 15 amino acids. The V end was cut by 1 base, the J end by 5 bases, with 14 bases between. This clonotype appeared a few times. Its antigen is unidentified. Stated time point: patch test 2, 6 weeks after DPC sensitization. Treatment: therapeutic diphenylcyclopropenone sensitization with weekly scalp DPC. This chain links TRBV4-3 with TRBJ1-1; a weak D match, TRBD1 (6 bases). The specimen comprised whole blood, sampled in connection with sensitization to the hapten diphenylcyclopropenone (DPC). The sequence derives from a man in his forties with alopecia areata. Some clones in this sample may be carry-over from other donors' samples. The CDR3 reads CASSQGRGGGTEAFF. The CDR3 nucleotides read TGCGCCAGCAGCCAAGGGAGAGGAGGGGGGACTGAAGCTTTCTTT.